This T cell receptor beta chain stems from a study of T cell responses to AZD1222 COVID-19 vaccine. Overall study results and limits: Close to half of spike-specific TCRs reportedly recognize unmutated variant regions.

The table came from immunoSEQ multiplex PCR; TCRdb's copy has only in-frame clones and leaves some out. Of approximately 170,000 clones detected, 92% appear once; the ten largest clones hold 1.6%. The length of the CDR3 is 13 residues. V lost 7 bases and J lost 6, with 15 bases in between. Germline V gives CDR1 SQVTM, CDR2 ANQGSEA. A note on this clone: The antigen is undetermined.

The receptor was isolated from an adult in good health. Sample: peripheral blood, taken on day 0 of AZD1222 vaccination. The chain carries TRBV29-1 and TRBJ2-2; TRBD2 is a possible D gene (5 bases). CDR3 amino acids: CSARKGSAGELFF. In DNA form, the CDR3 reads TGCAGCGCCCGAAAAGGGAGTGCCGGGGAGCTGTTTTTT.